Sequencing of this T cell receptor (beta chain) was carried out in a study of blood T cell repertoires in COVID-19. Study summary: Collection of acute and convalescent COVID-19 samples took place in the United States, Italy and Spain. In each case, the material was cDNA or gDNA derived from T cells, B-cell-depleted T cells, or PBMCs.

The CDR3 totals 14 residues. Germline V gene lookup returns CDR1 SGHDN and CDR2 FVKESK. V dropped 4 bases and J dropped 2 bases, with 9 bases sitting between them. This clone was detected once. Study processing details: Cell counts per sample came from amplifying reference gene primers. Method: immunoSEQ multiplex PCR; TCRdb's copy keeps in-frame clones and lacks some. The V and J calls and the clone size are those of that table, but D and trimming were determined from the DNA. The table includes nearly 350,000 clones, more than 75% detected once. The sample taken for sequencing was peripheral blood. The rearrangement uses TRBV14 and TRBJ2-1; D is perhaps TRBD2 (6 bases). The TCR originated in a woman aged 18-29 years who had recovered from COVID-19. The DNA of the CDR3 is TGTGCCAGCAGCCCCGCGGGACCCTACAATGAGCAGTTCTTC. Protein: CASSPAGPYNEQFF.